Listed below are T cell receptor beta chains from one sample, sequenced in a study of human T cells and chemical hapten exposure. A single record per CDR3 protein comes from TCRdb applying MiXCR to the RACE reads. The profile shows about 40,000 distinct CDR3 sequences, around 9.3% of them singletons. The input for sequencing was whole blood, taken in connection with sensitization to the hapten diphenylcyclopropenone (DPC). The receptor source for this set is a woman aged 35 to 49 with alopecia areata. Some clones in this sample may be carry-over from other donors' samples. Both conserved end residues are part of each CDR3. Each record gives: J gene, D gene, V gene, clone size, CDR3 DNA, CDR3 protein. A D gene is named only where the DNA matches it firmly. Clone size, where shown, is once, few, many, or a class for clones that have expanded.

>TRBJ1-6|NA|TRBV27|many
TGTGCCAGCAGTTTATCCGCGAATTCACCCCTCCACTTT
CASSLSANSPLHF
>TRBJ1-1|TRBD1|TRBV30|NA
TGTGCCTGGATGGGACAGCTAAACACTGAAGCTTTCTTT
CAWMGQLNTEAFF
>TRBJ2-4|NA|TRBV10-1|many
TGCGCCAGCAGTGAGCGGGGCTTAACCAAAAACATTCAGTACTTC
CASSERGLTKNIQYF
>TRBJ2-1|TRBD2|TRBV7-2|few
TGTGCCAGCAGCGCCACGGGAATCAGCGGGGGCCGTTCCTACAATGAGCAGTTCTTC
CASSATGISGGRSYNEQFF
>TRBJ1-5|NA|TRBV5-6|many
TGTGCCAGCAGCCGGAGGTCAGGGGATCAGCCCCAGCATTTT
CASSRRSGDQPQHF
>TRBJ2-7|NA|TRBV10-3|many
TGTGCCATCAGTGTCGCCGGCTCCCCCGAGCAGTACTTC
CAISVAGSPEQYF
>TRBJ2-3|NA|TRBV4-1|NA
TGCGCCAGCAGCTCCAGGTTGCAGGGCACCCTAGATACGCAGTATTTT
CASSSRLQGTLDTQYF
>TRBJ2-4|NA|TRBV2|many
TGTGCCAGCAGTTCTAACCCAGGGGACCTAGCCAAAAACATTCAGTACTTC
CASSSNPGDLAKNIQYF
>TRBJ2-3|NA|TRBV14|many
TGTGCCAGCAGCCAAGGATACGCGCACACAGATACGCAGTATTTT
CASSQGYAHTDTQYF
>TRBJ2-1|TRBD2|TRBV7-2|many
TGTGCCAGCAGCCAGACCAGGGAGGGGTGGGCCAATGAGCAGTTCTTC
CASSQTREGWANEQFF
>TRBJ1-5|TRBD1|TRBV19|many
TGTGCCAGTAGTCCCCGCCCGGACAGGACGAATCAGCCCCAGCATTTT
CASSPRPDRTNQPQHF
>TRBJ2-3|NA|TRBV24-1|many
TGTGCCACCGCAAAGCCGGGGATAGATACGCAGTATTTT
CATAKPGIDTQYF
>TRBJ2-5|NA|TRBV4-1|many
TGCGCCAGCAGCCGGCGACTGGGGCCCGACCAAGAGACCCAGTACTTC
CASSRRLGPDQETQYF
>TRBJ2-5|NA|TRBV12-3/TRBV12-4|few
TGTGCCATCACCGCGGGACGGAGGGAGACCCAGTACTTC
CAITAGRRETQYF
>TRBJ2-1|NA|TRBV30|many
TGTGCCTGGAGCGGCGGACAGCCCTACAATGAGCAGTTCTTC
CAWSGGQPYNEQFF
>TRBJ2-3|NA|TRBV28|many
TGTGCCAGCAGTTCTATACGCACAGATACGCAGTATTTT
CASSSIRTDTQYF
>TRBJ2-7|NA|TRBV9|NA
TGTGCCAGCAGCGAGGGGGTGAGCTCCTACGAGCAGTACTTC
CASSEGVSSYEQYF
>TRBJ1-2|TRBD1|TRBV6-5|many
TGTGCCAGCAGTTACCAGGACAGGGACGGCTACACCTTC
CASSYQDRDGYTF